Presented here are 4 T cell receptor beta chains from one specimen sequenced in a study of control samples from healthy donors and cancer patients. Assay used: immunoSEQ multiplex PCR; TCRdb lists only in-frame clones, some missing. This sample carries around 130,000 clones, 70% to 90% of them seen once, and the ten largest clones take approximately 3.2%. Sequencing input: blood. These receptors all stem from a man between 45 and 60 years old in good health.

The chain carries TRBV28 and TRBJ2-7; D is possibly TRBD1 or TRBD2 (7 bases each). This CDR3 comprises 14 residues. The germline gives CDR1 MDHEN, CDR2 SYDVKM. Deletions cut 3 bases from V and 3 bases from J, with 12 bases between. DNA for the CDR3: TGTGCCAGCAGTTTGTCAGGGGGGGGCTACGAGCAGTACTTC. It is translated as CASSLSGGGYEQYF.

V and J are TRBV24-1 and TRBJ2-1; tentative D call: TRBD1 (6 bases). V was shortened by 4 bases and J by 7 bases, with 10 bases between the two germline ends. CDR1 KGHDR and CDR2 SFDVKD come from the germline V gene. The CDR3 runs 13 residues. CDR3 sequence: CATSEYTGNEQFF. As DNA, the CDR3 is TGTGCCACCAGTGAGTACACAGGGAATGAGCAGTTCTTC.

Here the CDR3 DNA reads TGTGCCAGCAGCTTAGGTGGGGGAACCACAGATACGCAGTATTTT. Protein: CASSLGGGTTDTQYF. The J gene is TRBJ2-3, the V gene TRBV7-6; either TRBD1 or TRBD2 may fit D (5 bases each). Trimming shortened V by 1 base and J by 2 bases, and 10 bases separated the two germline ends. The CDR3 totals 15 residues. CDR1 and CDR2 from the germline V gene are SGHVS and FNYEAQ.

The V gene is TRBV4-1, the J gene TRBJ2-5; no clear D gene. Germline CDR1 MGHRA, CDR2 YSYEKL. Trimming removed 2 bases from V and 1 base from J, with 11 bases in between. CDR3 length: 15 amino acids. CDR3 protein: CASSQSQTSQETQYF. Written as DNA, the CDR3 is TGCGCCAGCAGCCAAAGTCAGACGTCCCAAGAGACCCAGTACTTC.